This is a list of T cell receptor beta chains from one sample in a study of T cells after posttransplantation cyclophosphamide. Using immunoSEQ multiplex PCR, the repertoire was profiled, and TCRdb retains in-frame clones only, with some absent. The sample shows some 10,000 clones, none of them appearing just once. The material sequenced was PBMCs, taken after allogeneic stem cell transplant with posttransplant cyclophosphamide. The receptors come from a female patient aged 40-50 years who received an allogeneic stem cell transplant from a related donor, was CMV-positive, and had no GVHD. Some T cells may have come from the graft donor. Each CDR3 is given with its conserved first and last residue. D genes are given only for firm matches. Expanded clones get a size class; other rows say once, few or many, or leave the size out.

j_call: TRBJ2-2; v_call: TRBV12-5; d_call: TRBD2; clone_size: few; cdr3_aa: CASGLRLAGGRGTGELFF; cdr3_nt: TGTGCTAGTGGTTTGAGGCTAGCGGGGGGCCGGGGAACCGGGGAGCTGTTTTTT
j_call: TRBJ1-3; v_call: TRBV7-2; d_call: -; clone_size: medium-sized; cdr3_aa: CASTLAAGTIYF; cdr3_nt: TGTGCCAGCACCTTAGCGGCGGGGACCATATATTTT
j_call: TRBJ2-7; v_call: TRBV5-1; d_call: TRBD1; clone_size: many; cdr3_aa: CASSSVPGQAEQYF; cdr3_nt: TGCGCCAGCAGCTCCGTCCCGGGACAGGCCGAGCAGTACTTC
j_call: TRBJ2-7; v_call: TRBV27; d_call: TRBD2; clone_size: many; cdr3_aa: CASSPRGGGGASYEQYF; cdr3_nt: TGTGCCAGCAGTCCCCGAGGGGGCGGGGGGGCGTCCTACGAGCAGTACTTC
j_call: TRBJ1-1; v_call: TRBV5-4; d_call: TRBD1; clone_size: many; cdr3_aa: CASSTGTANTEAFF; cdr3_nt: TGTGCCAGCAGCACAGGGACAGCGAACACTGAAGCTTTCTTT
j_call: TRBJ1-2; v_call: TRBV2; d_call: -; clone_size: many; cdr3_aa: CASSPQGRGYTF; cdr3_nt: TGTGCCAGCAGCCCACAGGGCCGGGGCTACACCTTC
j_call: TRBJ2-3; v_call: TRBV7-3; d_call: -; clone_size: few; cdr3_aa: CASSLSSLTDTQYF; cdr3_nt: TGTGCCAGCAGCTTATCTTCCCTCACAGATACGCAGTATTTT
j_call: TRBJ2-3; v_call: TRBV5-4; d_call: -; clone_size: many; cdr3_aa: CASSLLGGPSTDTQYF; cdr3_nt: TGTGCCAGCAGCTTGCTCGGGGGGCCTAGCACAGATACGCAGTATTTT
j_call: TRBJ1-2; v_call: TRBV6-2/TRBV6-3; d_call: TRBD1; clone_size: many; cdr3_aa: CASSSDRGFGYTF; cdr3_nt: TGTGCCAGCAGTTCTGACAGGGGGTTTGGCTACACCTTC
j_call: TRBJ2-5; v_call: TRBV11-2; d_call: -; clone_size: many; cdr3_aa: CASSLAGLQETQYF; cdr3_nt: TGTGCCAGCAGCTTAGCCGGACTCCAAGAGACCCAGTACTTC
j_call: TRBJ2-1; v_call: TRBV7-3; d_call: TRBD2; clone_size: many; cdr3_aa: CASSSSGGVRNEQFF; cdr3_nt: TGTGCCAGCAGCTCCAGCGGGGGGGTGCGCAATGAGCAGTTCTTC
j_call: TRBJ2-2; v_call: TRBV28; d_call: TRBD2; clone_size: many; cdr3_aa: CASSLDTGWTSGGTGELFF; cdr3_nt: TGTGCCAGCAGTTTAGATACGGGATGGACTAGCGGTGGCACCGGGGAGCTGTTTTTT
j_call: TRBJ2-3; v_call: TRBV14; d_call: -; clone_size: many; cdr3_aa: CASSQVGGSTDTQYF; cdr3_nt: TGTGCCAGCAGCCAAGTTGGGGGGAGTACAGATACGCAGTATTTT
j_call: TRBJ2-3; v_call: TRBV7-3; d_call: -; clone_size: many; cdr3_aa: CASSPAGDTQYF; cdr3_nt: TGTGCCAGCAGCCCCGCAGGCGATACGCAGTATTTT
j_call: TRBJ1-1; v_call: TRBV5-4; d_call: -; clone_size: medium-sized; cdr3_aa: CASSLSGTEAFF; cdr3_nt: TGTGCCAGCAGCTTGTCGGGGACTGAAGCTTTCTTT
j_call: TRBJ1-4; v_call: TRBV4-3; d_call: -; clone_size: many; cdr3_aa: CASSQASGFGEKLFF; cdr3_nt: TGCGCCAGCAGCCAAGCTTCAGGGTTCGGTGAAAAACTGTTTTTT
j_call: TRBJ1-6; v_call: TRBV11-2; d_call: -; clone_size: many; cdr3_aa: CASSLGQSPLHF; cdr3_nt: TGTGCCAGCAGCTTAGGACAGTCACCCCTCCACTTT
j_call: TRBJ2-1; v_call: TRBV5-1; d_call: TRBD2; clone_size: many; cdr3_aa: CASSLTSGGAVQFF; cdr3_nt: TGCGCCAGCAGCTTGACTAGCGGGGGGGCCGTGCAGTTCTTC
j_call: TRBJ2-3; v_call: TRBV5-1; d_call: TRBD2; clone_size: many; cdr3_aa: CASSLDLAGGPDTQYF; cdr3_nt: TGCGCCAGCAGCTTGGACCTAGCGGGGGGGCCAGATACGCAGTATTTT
j_call: TRBJ2-1; v_call: TRBV5-3; d_call: -; clone_size: many; cdr3_aa: CARSLSDICHEQFF; cdr3_nt: TGTGCCAGAAGCTTGAGTGACATCTGCCATGAGCAGTTCTTC
j_call: TRBJ2-1; v_call: TRBV5-1; d_call: TRBD1; clone_size: -; cdr3_aa: CASSLGDRIYNEQFF; cdr3_nt: TGCGCCAGCAGCTTGGGGGACAGAATTTACAATGAGCAGTTCTTC
j_call: TRBJ1-1; v_call: TRBV9; d_call: -; clone_size: many; cdr3_aa: CASGPLRGWNTEAFF; cdr3_nt: TGTGCCAGCGGTCCTTTAAGGGGTTGGAACACTGAAGCTTTCTTT
j_call: TRBJ2-3; v_call: TRBV28; d_call: TRBD1; clone_size: few; cdr3_aa: CASSTRTGRTDTQYF; cdr3_nt: TGTGCCAGCAGTACCCGGACAGGTCGCACAGATACGCAGTATTTT
j_call: TRBJ2-7; v_call: TRBV7-9; d_call: -; clone_size: many; cdr3_aa: CASSLAPGHGDEQYF; cdr3_nt: TGTGCCAGCAGCTTAGCTCCGGGACACGGGGACGAGCAGTACTTC
j_call: TRBJ1-4; v_call: TRBV7-3; d_call: -; clone_size: many; cdr3_aa: CASSLRIGEKLFF; cdr3_nt: TGTGCCAGCAGCCTCAGGATCGGTGAAAAACTGTTTTTT
j_call: TRBJ2-1; v_call: TRBV18; d_call: -; clone_size: many; cdr3_aa: CASSPPGPQGNEQFF; cdr3_nt: TGTGCCAGCTCACCGCCTGGGCCGCAGGGGAATGAGCAGTTCTTC
j_call: TRBJ1-1; v_call: TRBV13; d_call: -; clone_size: many; cdr3_aa: CASTRRQGPSHTEAFF; cdr3_nt: TGTGCCAGCACCCGACGGCAGGGTCCCTCCCACACTGAAGCTTTCTTT
j_call: TRBJ1-1; v_call: TRBV9; d_call: TRBD1; clone_size: many; cdr3_aa: CASSVRRGLRREAFF; cdr3_nt: TGTGCCAGCAGCGTTCGCAGGGGGCTAAGACGTGAAGCTTTCTTT
j_call: TRBJ2-7; v_call: TRBV29-1; d_call: TRBD1; clone_size: many; cdr3_aa: CSVGTGTGYYEQYF; cdr3_nt: TGCAGCGTTGGGACCGGGACAGGCTACTACGAGCAGTACTTC
j_call: TRBJ2-7; v_call: TRBV4-2; d_call: -; clone_size: many; cdr3_aa: CASSQDWRISPSYEQYF; cdr3_nt: TGTGCCAGCAGCCAAGATTGGCGGATCAGTCCCTCTTACGAGCAGTACTTC
j_call: TRBJ1-1; v_call: TRBV5-1; d_call: TRBD1; clone_size: many; cdr3_aa: CASSLATGGGNTEAFF; cdr3_nt: TGCGCCAGCAGCTTGGCGACAGGGGGTGGGAACACTGAAGCTTTCTTT
j_call: TRBJ1-2; v_call: TRBV6-5; d_call: -; clone_size: many; cdr3_aa: CASSYGPNYGYTF; cdr3_nt: TGTGCCAGCAGTTACGGGCCTAACTATGGCTACACCTTC
j_call: TRBJ1-5; v_call: TRBV7-9; d_call: TRBD1; clone_size: many; cdr3_aa: CASSAEDRGNQPQHF; cdr3_nt: TGTGCCAGCAGCGCAGAAGACAGGGGCAATCAGCCCCAGCATTTT
j_call: TRBJ2-2; v_call: TRBV9; d_call: -; clone_size: -; cdr3_aa: CASRMGGGVSTGELFF; cdr3_nt: TGTGCCAGCAGAATGGGGGGGGGCGTGAGCACCGGGGAGCTGTTTTTT
j_call: TRBJ2-5; v_call: TRBV11-1; d_call: TRBD1; clone_size: many; cdr3_aa: CASSFGRGQETQYF; cdr3_nt: TGTGCCAGCAGCTTTGGCAGGGGGCAAGAGACCCAGTACTTC
j_call: TRBJ2-7; v_call: TRBV11-3; d_call: TRBD1; clone_size: many; cdr3_aa: CASSLDSTGGGEQYF; cdr3_nt: TGTGCCAGCAGCTTAGATTCTACAGGGGGTGGCGAGCAGTACTTC
j_call: TRBJ2-7; v_call: TRBV15; d_call: TRBD2; clone_size: -; cdr3_aa: CATSRVWTSGGQTYEQYF; cdr3_nt: TGTGCCACCAGCAGAGTATGGACTAGCGGGGGACAAACCTACGAGCAGTACTTC
j_call: TRBJ1-6; v_call: TRBV18; d_call: -; clone_size: many; cdr3_aa: CASSPSGVDSPLHF; cdr3_nt: TGTGCCAGCTCACCAAGCGGGGTTGATTCACCCCTCCACTTT
j_call: TRBJ2-7; v_call: TRBV5-3; d_call: TRBD1; clone_size: many; cdr3_aa: CARSLAGPDREREQYF; cdr3_nt: TGTGCCAGAAGCTTGGCCGGTCCGGACAGGGAGCGAGAGCAGTACTTC
j_call: TRBJ2-2; v_call: TRBV7-2; d_call: TRBD1; clone_size: few; cdr3_aa: CASSQDRGRRTGELFF; cdr3_nt: TGTGCCAGCAGCCAAGACAGGGGGCGGCGCACCGGGGAGCTGTTTTTT
j_call: TRBJ2-5; v_call: TRBV5-1; d_call: TRBD2; clone_size: -; cdr3_aa: CASKVSGGETQYF; cdr3_nt: TGCGCCAGCAAAGTTAGCGGGGGGGAGACCCAGTACTTC
j_call: TRBJ2-3; v_call: TRBV11-2; d_call: -; clone_size: few; cdr3_aa: CASSLGQRNRDTQYF; cdr3_nt: TGTGCCAGCAGCTTAGGTCAGCGTAATCGGGATACGCAGTATTTT
j_call: TRBJ1-5; v_call: TRBV2; d_call: TRBD1; clone_size: many; cdr3_aa: CASSTTGNSNQPQHF; cdr3_nt: TGTGCCAGCAGCACGACAGGGAATAGCAATCAGCCCCAGCATTTT
j_call: TRBJ2-3; v_call: TRBV13; d_call: TRBD1; clone_size: many; cdr3_aa: CASSDFRTGGSTDTQYF; cdr3_nt: TGTGCCAGCAGCGATTTTAGGACAGGGGGAAGCACAGATACGCAGTATTTT
j_call: TRBJ1-6; v_call: TRBV10-3; d_call: -; clone_size: many; cdr3_aa: CAISERPGDSPLHF; cdr3_nt: TGTGCCATCAGTGAGAGGCCAGGGGATTCACCCCTCCACTTT
j_call: TRBJ1-2; v_call: TRBV10-3; d_call: TRBD1; clone_size: many; cdr3_aa: CAISESQGGGGYTF; cdr3_nt: TGTGCCATCAGTGAGTCCCAGGGGGGCGGTGGCTACACCTTC
j_call: TRBJ2-2; v_call: TRBV12-3/TRBV12-4; d_call: TRBD2; clone_size: few; cdr3_aa: CASRLAGSNTGELFF; cdr3_nt: TGTGCCAGCAGGCTAGCGGGGTCCAACACCGGGGAGCTGTTTTTT